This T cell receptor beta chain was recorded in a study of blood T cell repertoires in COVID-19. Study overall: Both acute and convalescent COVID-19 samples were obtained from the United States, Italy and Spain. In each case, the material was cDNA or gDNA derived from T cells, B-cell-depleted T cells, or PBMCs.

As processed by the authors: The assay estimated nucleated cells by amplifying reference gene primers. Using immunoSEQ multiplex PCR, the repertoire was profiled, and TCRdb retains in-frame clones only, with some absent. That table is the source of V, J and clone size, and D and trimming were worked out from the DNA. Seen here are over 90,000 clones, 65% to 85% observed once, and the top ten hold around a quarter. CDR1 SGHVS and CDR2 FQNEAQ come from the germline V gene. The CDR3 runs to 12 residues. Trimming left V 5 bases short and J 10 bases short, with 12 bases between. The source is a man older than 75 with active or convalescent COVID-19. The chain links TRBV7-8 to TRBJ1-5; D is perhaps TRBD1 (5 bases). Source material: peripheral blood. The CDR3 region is CASSPPGQPQHF. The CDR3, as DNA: TGTGCCAGCAGCCCGCCAGGGCAACCCCAGCATTTT.